The 23 T cell receptor beta chains below come from one sample, sequenced in a study of cytomegalovirus exposure and HLA in healthy donors. Using immunoSEQ multiplex PCR, the repertoire was profiled, and TCRdb retains in-frame clones only, with some absent. Seen here are some 220,000 clones, 75% to 95% observed once, and the top ten hold around 1%. The material sequenced was PBMCs. The receptors come from a woman younger than 30 in good health and CMV-seronegative.

The rearrangement links TRBV29-1 to TRBJ1-4; 7 bases map to TRBD1. The CDR3 is 14 residues long. CDR1 is SQVTM, CDR2 ANQGSEA, per germline. Losses at the gene ends were 6 bases for V and 5 bases for J; bases not matched to a gene: 9. The chain's CDR3 is CSVQKTGVNEKLFF. CDR3 nucleotides: TGCAGCGTCCAGAAAACAGGGGTGAATGAAAAACTGTTTTTT.

This chain links TRBV27 with TRBJ2-6; possibly TRBD2 for D (5 bases). The germline V gene has CDR1 MNHEY and CDR2 SMNVEV (reference sequence). The CDR3 totals 14 residues. The V end was cut by 3 bases, the J end by 3 bases, with 6 bases between. CDR3 in amino acids: CASSLSGGANVLTF. CDR3 coding DNA: TGTGCCAGCAGTTTGAGCGGTGGGGCCAACGTCCTGACTTTC.

This clone was recorded once. For the CDR3, the DNA is TGCGCCAGCAGCTCCGGACTAGCGGGTGACTACGAGCAGTACTTC. This gives the protein CASSSGLAGDYEQYF. The chain carries TRBV5-1 and TRBJ2-7, with TRBD2 matching over 11 bases. The length of the CDR3 is 15 residues. The trim removed 3 bases at V and 3 bases at J, leaving 5 bases unmatched. Germline CDR1 is SGHRS and CDR2 is YFSETQ.

This chain connects TRBV5-6 to TRBJ2-7; TRBD1 might be the D (5 bases). Trimming removed 6 bases at V and 5 bases at J, with 21 bases between. Germline V gene sequence: CDR1 SGHDT, CDR2 YYEEEE. The CDR3 runs to 15 residues. The DNA for the CDR3 is TGTGCCAGCAACACGTTAATAGACAGAACCGACGAGCAGTACTTC. Encoded protein: CASNTLIDRTDEQYF.

In this sample, this clone turned up once. CDR3 coding DNA: TGCGCCAGCAGCTTGGATGCGGGACAGGGGAACACTGAAGCTTTCTTT. This gives the protein CASSLDAGQGNTEAFF. The chain carries TRBV5-1 and TRBJ1-1; the match to TRBD1 covers 9 bases. V was pared by 0 bases and J by 1 base, with 4 bases of the junction left unmatched. From germline, CDR1 is SGHRS and CDR2 YFSETQ. The CDR3 length is 16 residues.

The chain employs TRBV19 and TRBJ1-1; possible D gene TRBD1, 5 bases. The CDR3 is 13 residues long. The germline V gene has CDR1 LNHDA and CDR2 SQIVND (reference sequence). Trimming left V 5 bases short and J 2 bases short, with 9 bases between. CDR3 sequence reads: CASSSGQNTEAFF. The DNA of the CDR3 is TGTGCCAGTAGTTCAGGGCAAAACACTGAAGCTTTCTTT.

Concerning this clone itself: The junction departs from the called germline gene at one end, perhaps through a read error. The chain employs TRBV29-1 and TRBJ1-2; unclear D gene. Germline V gives CDR1 SQVTM, CDR2 ANQGSEA. The CDR3 loop spans 16 amino acids. The CDR3, as DNA: TGCAGCGTTCAAGAGGTTCGCAGGCGAAGTAACTATGGCTACACCTTC. It translates to CSVQEVRRRSNYGYTF.

CDR3 DNA: TGCGCCAGCAGCCCCCGGGACAGGGATAGGGAGACCCAGTACTTC. Its translation is CASSPRDRDRETQYF. J is TRBJ2-5 and V is TRBV5-1, with TRBD1 matching over 9 bases. Per germline, CDR1 SGHRS and CDR2 YFSETQ. The CDR3 covers 15 residues. V trimming: 4 bases; J trimming: 5 bases; junction bases outside the gene matches: 9.

The chain uses TRBV19 and TRBJ2-1; 8 bases map to TRBD1. The CDR3 extends over 15 amino acids. J was trimmed by 14 bases and V by 4 bases; bases with no gene match: 16. The V gene's germline CDR1 is LNHDA and CDR2 SQIVND (reference sequence). CDR3 sequence (DNA): TGTGCCAGTAGTACGGGGACAGGAATCCCCTGGAGTGAGTTCTTC. It encodes CASSTGTGIPWSEFF.

This chain uses TRBV30 with TRBJ2-7; 8 bases are a match to TRBD1. CDR3 length equals 13 residues. V trimming: 6 bases; J trimming: 5 bases; junction bases outside the gene matches: 9. Per the germline V gene, CDR1 is GTSNPN and CDR2 is SVGIG (reference sequence). The CDR3, as DNA: TGTGCCTGCCGACCGACAGGGGCCCACGAGCAGTACTTC. Translated: CACRPTGAHEQYF.

The genes are TRBV29-1 and TRBJ2-2; the D gene is possibly TRBD1 (6 bases). This CDR3 has 13 residues. V was cut by 5 bases and J by 6 bases, with 13 bases left in between. The V gene's germline CDR1 is SQVTM and CDR2 ANQGSEA. This chain's CDR3 is CSVTGTSAGELFF. The CDR3, as DNA: TGCAGCGTTACCGGGACATCTGCCGGGGAGCTGTTTTTT.

The chain employs TRBV6-1 and TRBJ1-4, with D perhaps matching TRBD1 (6 bases). CDR3 length equals 15 residues. V was cut by 2 bases and J by 7 bases, with 14 bases left in between. Germline V gene sequence: CDR1 MNHNS, CDR2 SASEGT. CDR3: CASSELGDRPEKLFF. Here the CDR3 DNA reads TGTGCCAGCAGTGAATTGGGAGACAGGCCTGAAAAACTGTTTTTT.

This chain uses TRBV9 with TRBJ2-1; TRBD2 agrees at 7 bases. CDR1 is SGDLS, CDR2 YYNGEE, per germline. The CDR3 is made up of 16 amino acids. The junction had 6 bases not matched to a gene; V was cut back by 0 bases and J by 3 bases. CDR3 amino acids: CASSVVAGYNYNEQFF. CDR3 nucleotides: TGTGCCAGCAGCGTAGTAGCGGGTTATAACTACAATGAGCAGTTCTTC. The full variable domain, its missing parts supplied by reference TRBV9 and TRBJ2-1, is DSGVTQTPKHLITATGQRVTLRCSPRSGDLSVYWYQQSLDQGLQFLIQYYNGEERAKGNILERFSAQQFPDLHSELNLSSLELGDSALYFCASSVVAGYNYNEQFFGPGTRLTVL.

The chain links TRBV20-1 to TRBJ1-1; the D is unclear. The CDR3 has 11 amino acids. The V and J ends lost 2 bases and 7 bases respectively, with 8 bases between them. Germline assignment: CDR1 DFQATT and CDR2 SNEGSKA (reference sequence). This CDR3 reads CSARILSEAFF. CDR3 in DNA: TGCAGTGCTAGAATTCTCAGTGAAGCTTTCTTT.

J is TRBJ2-7 and V is TRBV27; no clear D. This CDR3 spans 13 amino acids. V was cut by 10 bases and J by 3 bases, with 16 bases left in between. CDR1 is MNHEY, CDR2 SMNVEV, per germline (reference sequence). The CDR3 DNA follows: TGTGCCACCGCAACCGGAGCTCACTACGAGCAGTACTTC. It translates to CATATGAHYEQYF.

This rearrangement joins TRBV6-1 to TRBJ1-3, with 7 bases that match TRBD1. The CDR3 contains 15 residues. Germline CDR1 MNHNS, CDR2 SASEGT. With 6 bases clipped from V and 0 bases from J, the junction kept 5 bases outside the gene matches. The CDR3 is CASSQWTGSGNTIYF. In DNA, the CDR3 is TGTGCCAGCAGCCAATGGACAGGCTCTGGAAACACCATATATTTT.

V is TRBV9 and J is TRBJ2-5; D ambiguous. Germline V lookup: CDR1 SGDLS, CDR2 YYNGEE. Trimming cost V 0 bases and J 4 bases, with 4 bases left between them. This CDR3 spans 12 amino acids. Here the CDR3 reads CASSVGAETQYF. The CDR3 DNA reads TGTGCCAGCAGCGTAGGAGCAGAGACCCAGTACTTC.

This rearrangement joins TRBV27 to TRBJ2-2; 9 bases are shared with TRBD1. Germline CDR1 is MNHEY and CDR2 is SMNVEV (reference sequence). The CDR3 consists of 14 residues. J lost 1 base, V lost 7 bases, and 1 base had no gene match. CDR3 sequence (DNA): TGTGCCAGCAAGGGACAGGGGAACACCGGGGAGCTGTTTTTT. Its protein product is CASKGQGNTGELFF.

This clone appeared once. The V call is TRBV29-1, the J call TRBJ1-1; TRBD1 matches at 7 bases. Trimming cost V 6 bases and J 6 bases; bases outside gene matches: 7. The CDR3 loop spans 12 amino acids. Germline loops: CDR1 SQVTM, CDR2 ANQGSEA. CDR3 nucleotides: TGCAGCGTAGACAGGGTCTTCCCTGAAGCTTTCTTT. This translates into CSVDRVFPEAFF. Supplemented by reference TRBV29-1 and TRBJ1-1, the full variable domain reads SAVISQKPSRDICQRGTSLTIQCQVDSQVTMMFWYRQQPGQSLTLIATANQGSEATYESGFVIDKFPISRPNLTFSTLTVSNMSPEDSSIYLCSVDRVFPEAFFGQGTRLTVV.

The chain is built from TRBV7-3 and TRBJ2-1; the D is unclear. CDR1 and CDR2 from the germline V gene are SGHTA and FQGTGA. Trimming pared 1 base from V and 1 base from J, leaving 20 bases between. This CDR3 has 19 residues. The CDR3 coding sequence is TGTGCCAGCAGCTTAAAGGTAATCCGCGGCCAACTTTCCTACAATGAGCAGTTCTTC. It is translated as CASSLKVIRGQLSYNEQFF.

V usage is TRBV5-1 and J usage is TRBJ2-6; 7 bases fit TRBD1. After removal of 2 bases from V and 2 bases from J, the junction contained 4 bases not matched to a gene. The CDR3 is made up of 16 amino acids. Germline V gives CDR1 SGHRS, CDR2 YFSETQ. This chain's CDR3 is CASSFLDRAGANVLTF. The CDR3 DNA reads as TGCGCCAGCAGCTTCCTAGACAGGGCTGGGGCCAACGTCCTGACTTTC.

This chain links TRBV6-1 with TRBJ2-1; perhaps TRBD1 as D (6 bases). The CDR3 sequence is 14 residues long. Per the germline V gene, CDR1 is MNHNS and CDR2 is SASEGT. Trimming shortened V by 4 bases and J by 7 bases, and 14 bases separated the two germline ends. The CDR3, as DNA: TGTGCCAGCAGTGGGGACATCACAAAGAATGAGCAGTTCTTC. The encoded protein is CASSGDITKNEQFF.

V is TRBV5-4 and J is TRBJ2-1, with 11 bases matching TRBD2. After removal of 9 bases from V and 7 bases from J, the junction contained 9 bases not matched to a gene. The germline CDR1 and CDR2 sequences are SGHNT and YYREEE (reference sequence). The CDR3 is 14 amino acids. The CDR3 region is CATPGSSGRNEQFF. The CDR3 coding sequence is TGTGCCACCCCGGGGTCTAGCGGGAGGAATGAGCAGTTCTTC.